These 6 T cell receptor beta chains were all obtained from the same sample, sequenced in a study of naive and memory T cell subsets. Two oligonucleotides, mixed equimolar, formed the beta constant-region primer covering TRBC1 and TRBC2. Ligated cDNA was amplified by four rounds of PCR with nested alpha and beta constant-region primers and SP2. TCRdb recomputed calls from the UMI-ligation and nested PCR reads with MiXCR, one row per CDR3 protein. The sample yields 120,000 or so distinct CDR3 sequences, 36% seen once. Sequencing used central memory CD4+ T cells from blood. The source of these receptors is a human donor in good health.

The rearrangement links TRBV2 to TRBJ2-7, with 8 bases identical to TRBD2. CDR1 and CDR2 (germline): SNHLY, FYNNEI. The CDR3 consists of 15 residues. The ends lost 7 bases at V and 4 bases at J; junction bases unmatched: 12. The CDR3 DNA follows: TGTGCCAGCACCGAGTGGAGCGGGAGAGGATACGAGCAGTACTTC. Translation: CASTEWSGRGYEQYF.

V usage is TRBV13 and J usage is TRBJ2-5; D may match TRBD1 or TRBD2 (6 bases each). Per germline, CDR1 PRHDT and CDR2 FYEKMQ (reference sequence). The germline V and J ends were trimmed by 5 bases and 5 bases, with 12 bases remaining between them. The CDR3 sequence is 13 residues long. The CDR3 DNA reads as TGTGCCAGCAGCATTAGGGGGGTGGAGACCCAGTACTTC. Translation gives CASSIRGVETQYF.

The chain carries TRBV12-3 or TRBV12-4 and TRBJ2-2; D is possibly TRBD2 (5 bases). The length of the CDR3 is 14 residues. The ends were cut back, 6 bases at V and 4 bases at J, with 12 bases in the middle. CDR3 sequence reads: CASSPASLTGELFF. The CDR3 DNA sequence: TGTGCCAGCAGCCCCGCTAGCCTCACCGGGGAGCTGTTTTTT.

The chain couples TRBV7-9 to TRBJ1-2; D ambiguous. The CDR3 length is 12 residues. The V gene lost 6 bases and the J gene lost 3 bases, with 8 bases spanning the gap. The V gene's germline CDR1 is SEHNR and CDR2 FQNEAQ (reference sequence). The DNA for the CDR3 is TGTGCCAGCAGGGGGTTGGACTATGGCTACACCTTC. This sequence encodes CASRGLDYGYTF.

There are a few counts of this clonotype. V is TRBV20-1 and J is TRBJ1-1, with a possible D match to TRBD1 (5 bases). CDR1 is DFQATT, CDR2 SNEGSKA, per germline (reference sequence). The V end was cut by 3 bases, the J end by 8 bases, with 7 bases between. The CDR3 is made up of 10 amino acids. The CDR3 DNA reads as TGCAGTGCTAGTAAGGGGGAAGCTTTCTTT. This gives the protein CSASKGEAFF.

This chain uses TRBV18 with TRBJ2-7; the D gene is possibly TRBD2 (8 bases). The CDR3 length is 16 residues. Germline CDR1 and CDR2: KGHSH and LQKENI. The V and J ends lost 3 bases and 2 bases respectively, with 17 bases between them. The CDR3 DNA is TGTGCCAGCTCACCTGAATCCGGGAGGGGGCCCTACGAGCAGTACTTC. As protein: CASSPESGRGPYEQYF.